This T cell receptor (beta chain) was found in a study of T cells after yellow fever vaccination. TCRdb processed the 5' RACE reads anew with MiXCR; each CDR3 protein has one entry. Here the sample spans 250,000 to 300,000 distinct CDR3 sequences, roughly 5.6% being singletons. Germline lookup yields CDR1 LGHNA and CDR2 YSLEER. V gave up 1 base and J gave up 9 bases, with 10 bases separating them. The length of the CDR3 is 13 residues. This clonotype came up many times. The antigen remains unidentified. General study points: Primary-vaccination clones mostly resurfaced post-booster (96% CD4, more than 80% CD8). The appearance of a small share of clonotypes in both CD4 and CD8 compartments was observed. From the bulk population, abundant clonotypes could contaminate and appear within FACS-sorted repertoires. Faster peaking, at day 5 versus 15, marked a secondary response that was weaker.

Sequences were derived from CD4+ T cells sorted from PBMCs, sampled on the day of the yellow fever booster vaccination. V usage is TRBV4-3 and J usage is TRBJ2-1; the D gene is possibly TRBD2 (5 bases). The receptor was isolated from a man between 18 and 35 years old who received the YFV17D yellow fever vaccine. CDR3 protein: CASSQGRAREQFF. Here the CDR3 DNA reads TGCGCCAGCAGCCAAGGGCGGGCACGTGAGCAGTTCTTC.